The 8 T cell receptor beta chains presented below share a single source sample, sequenced in a study of T cells in Graves' hyperthyroidism and ophthalmopathy. TCR beta CDR3 region amplification was performed from RNA transcripts. First-round RT-PCR targeting the TCR CDR3 was performed with the HTBI primer set. TCRdb ran MiXCR on the multiplex PCR reads and lists one entry per CDR3 protein. The sample includes around 350,000 distinct CDR3 sequences, 17% seen only once; the top ten take 30% to 40%. Source material: blood. Receptors originate from a woman aged 25 to 39 with Graves' hyperthyroidism that later progressed to Graves' ophthalmopathy.

This clonotype was observed a few times. The chain employs TRBV10-1 and TRBJ1-3; D is unclear. The CDR3 is made up of 14 amino acids. Germline lookup yields CDR1 WNHNN and CDR2 SYGVQD (reference sequence). V was trimmed by 7 bases and J by 0 bases, leaving 10 bases between them. CDR3 DNA sequence: TGCGCCAGCAAAGCAGGAAACTCTGGAAACACCATATATTTT. This sequence encodes CASKAGNSGNTIYF.

In this sample, this clonotype turned up a few times. The chain combines TRBV6-2 or TRBV6-3 with TRBJ1-5; no clear D. The V end lost 7 bases, the J end lost 7 bases, and 23 bases lay between the germline ends. Looked up from germline, CDR1 is MNHEY and CDR2 is SVGEGT. CDR3 length equals 16 residues. The CDR3 protein is CASTNGGRGSGQPQHF. Written as DNA, the CDR3 is TGTGCCAGCACCAACGGTGGAAGAGGGTCTGGACAGCCCCAGCATTTT.

This clonotype came up many times. This chain joins TRBV20-1 and TRBJ2-7, with D possibly matching TRBD2 (5 bases). V lost 5 bases, J lost 3 bases, and 14 bases lay in between. From germline, CDR1 is DFQATT and CDR2 SNEGSKA (reference sequence). The CDR3 is made up of 13 amino acids. CDR3 sequence reads: CSAHRESNYEQYF. Written as DNA, the CDR3 is TGCAGTGCTCACCGGGAATCGAACTACGAGCAGTACTTC.

This clonotype was found many times. V is TRBV2 and J is TRBJ1-5, with a tentative D call TRBD1 (5 bases). CDR1 is SNHLY, CDR2 FYNNEI, per germline. V was trimmed by 0 bases and J by 4 bases, leaving 13 bases between them. There are 16 residues in the CDR3. Here the CDR3 reads CASSEARQGENQPQHF. The CDR3 region has the DNA TGTGCCAGCAGTGAAGCGCGGCAGGGAGAAAATCAGCCCCAGCATTTT.

In its sample, this clonotype was seen many times. The chain joins TRBV11-2 to TRBJ2-5; D call uncertain. Germline lookup yields CDR1 SGHAT and CDR2 FQNNGV. The V end was cut by 4 bases, the J end by 5 bases, with 5 bases between. This CDR3 is 11 amino acids long. The CDR3 coding sequence is TGTGCCAGCAGCTCTCTGGAGACCCAGTACTTC. As protein: CASSSLETQYF.

This clonotype appeared a few times. V is TRBV20-1 and J is TRBJ1-2; 7 nucleotides align to TRBD1. The germline V gene has CDR1 DFQATT and CDR2 SNEGSKA (reference sequence). The CDR3 is 14 residues long. With V trimmed by 6 bases and J by 1 base, 8 bases remained unmatched. CDR3 sequence: CSARRQGLNYGYTF. CDR3 nucleotide sequence: TGCAGTGCAAGACGACAGGGTCTTAACTATGGCTACACCTTC.

As concerns this clonotype: It may be a read error: a sequence one base away is much more abundant. The rearrangement links TRBV5-1 to TRBJ2-7, with D possibly called TRBD1 or TRBD2 (6 bases each). The length of the CDR3 is 15 residues. Germline CDR1 is SGHRS and CDR2 is YFSETQ. This chain's CDR3 is CGSSLIGGPSYEQYF. The CDR3 DNA follows: TGCGGCAGCAGCTTGATTGGGGGGCCGTCCTACGAGCAGTACTTC.

This clonotype was detected a few times. A much larger clone lies one base from this, so it may be a read error. The rearrangement joins TRBV15 to TRBJ2-1; the match to TRBD2 covers 7 bases. Germline-derived CDR1 and CDR2 are LNHNV and YYDKDF (reference sequence). V dropped 7 bases and J dropped 10; count of bases not matched to a gene: 13. The CDR3 consists of 14 residues. Here the CDR3 reads CATKEGGDPEEQFF. In nucleotides, the CDR3 is TGTGCCACCAAAGAGGGAGGGGATCCGGAGGAGCAGTTCTTC.